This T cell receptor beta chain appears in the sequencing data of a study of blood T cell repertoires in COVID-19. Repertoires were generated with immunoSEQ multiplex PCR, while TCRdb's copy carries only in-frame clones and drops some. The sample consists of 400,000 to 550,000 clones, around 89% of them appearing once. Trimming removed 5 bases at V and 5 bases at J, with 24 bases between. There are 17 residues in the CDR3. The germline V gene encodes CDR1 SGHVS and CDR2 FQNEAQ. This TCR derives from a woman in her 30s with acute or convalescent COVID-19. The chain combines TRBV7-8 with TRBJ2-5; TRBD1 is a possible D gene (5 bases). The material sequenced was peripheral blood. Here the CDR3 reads CASSPPSLALGRETQYF. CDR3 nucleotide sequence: TGTGCCAGCAGCCCCCCCTCGCTTGCACTGGGGCGGGAGACCCAGTACTTC.